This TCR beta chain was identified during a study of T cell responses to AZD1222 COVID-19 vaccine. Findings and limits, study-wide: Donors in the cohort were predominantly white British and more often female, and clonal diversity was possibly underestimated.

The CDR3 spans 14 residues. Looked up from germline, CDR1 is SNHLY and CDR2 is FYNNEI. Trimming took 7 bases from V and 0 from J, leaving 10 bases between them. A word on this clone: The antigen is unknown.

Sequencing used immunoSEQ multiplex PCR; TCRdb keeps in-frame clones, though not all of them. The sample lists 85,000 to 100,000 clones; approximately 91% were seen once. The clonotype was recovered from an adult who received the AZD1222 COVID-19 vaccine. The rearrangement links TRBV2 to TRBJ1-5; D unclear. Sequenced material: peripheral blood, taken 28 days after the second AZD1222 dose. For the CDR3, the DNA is TGTGCCAGCACGGGCGGCAATAGCAATCAGCCCCAGCATTTT. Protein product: CASTGGNSNQPQHF.